These 19 T cell receptor beta chains share one sample of origin, sequenced in a study of blood T cell repertoires in COVID-19. TCRdb keeps only in-frame clones here, not all; method: immunoSEQ multiplex PCR. There are fewer than 130,000 clones in the sample; 82% occur only once, and 15% to 20% lies in the top ten. Material for sequencing was peripheral blood. The receptors derive from an older woman with acute or convalescent COVID-19.

The gene calls are TRBV2 and TRBJ2-2, with 8 bases that match TRBD2. This CDR3 has 15 amino acids. J gave up 3 bases and V 8 bases, and 8 bases lay outside the gene matches. Germline loops: CDR1 SNHLY, CDR2 FYNNEI. CDR3 sequence: CASRMGLGYTGELFF. The CDR3 DNA reads TGTGCCAGCCGGATGGGACTAGGATACACCGGGGAGCTGTTTTTT.

This clone was seen a few times. The V gene is TRBV7-9, the J gene TRBJ2-3, with D possibly being TRBD2 (6 bases). Germline CDR1 reads SEHNR; CDR2 reads FQNEAQ (reference sequence). The CDR3 spans 16 residues. V was trimmed by 5 bases and J by 2 bases, leaving 17 bases between them. Here the CDR3 reads CASSQHSGLLTDTQYF. CDR3 bases: TGTGCCAGCAGCCAACACTCGGGACTCCTCACAGATACGCAGTATTTT.

The chain employs TRBV15 and TRBJ1-2; perhaps TRBD1 as D (5 bases). Trimming took 0 bases from V and 3 from J, leaving 14 bases between them. The CDR3 has 16 amino acids. The germline V gene encodes CDR1 LNHNV and CDR2 YYDKDF (reference sequence). The CDR3 reads CATSRDRFQGYYGYTF. Here the CDR3 DNA reads TGTGCCACCAGCAGAGATAGGTTCCAGGGCTACTATGGCTACACCTTC.

The rearrangement links TRBV19 to TRBJ1-3, with D unclear. Germline loops: CDR1 LNHDA, CDR2 SQIVND (reference sequence). The CDR3 length is 14 residues. V was shortened by 7 bases and J by 2 bases, with 12 bases between the two germline ends. In nucleotides, the CDR3 is TGTGCCAGTATTGAGTGGGAGACTGGAAACACCATATATTTT. Translation gives CASIEWETGNTIYF.

The chain joins TRBV7-2 to TRBJ1-5, with 7 bases aligning to TRBD1. The CDR3 has 16 amino acids. Germline trimming cut 1 base from V and 1 base from J; bases unmatched to any gene: 4. Germline CDR1 is SGHTA and CDR2 is FQGNSA. The CDR3 here is CASSLVGGGSNQPQHF. The CDR3 bases are TGTGCCAGCAGCTTAGTAGGGGGCGGAAGCAATCAGCCCCAGCATTTT.

CDR3 amino acids: CAWDRGLNTEAFF. The CDR3 DNA is TGTGCCTGGGACAGGGGCTTGAACACTGAAGCTTTCTTT. V and J are TRBV30 and TRBJ1-1; 8 nucleotides line up with TRBD1. Germline V gene lookup returns CDR1 GTSNPN and CDR2 SVGIG (reference sequence). The CDR3 is 13 amino acids. Germline trimming cut 5 bases from V and 0 bases from J; bases unmatched to any gene: 2.

This sequence joins TRBV7-2 and TRBJ1-2; 8 bases agree with TRBD1. After removal of 1 base from V and 8 bases from J, the junction contained 12 bases not matched to a gene. Germline V gene data show CDR1 as SGHTA and CDR2 as FQGNSA. The CDR3 has 16 amino acids. The CDR3 coding sequence is TGTGCCAGCAGCTTAGGTGTTGACAGGGGCAAACGCGGCTACACCTTC. It translates to CASSLGVDRGKRGYTF.

The chain joins TRBV5-6 to TRBJ1-3; the D is unclear. With 1 base removed from V and 4 bases from J, the gap between germline ends came to 6 bases. The CDR3 loop spans 13 amino acids. CDR1 and CDR2 from the germline V gene are SGHDT and YYEEEE. The CDR3 reads CASSLIGGNTIYF. In DNA, the CDR3 is TGTGCCAGCAGCTTGATCGGGGGAAACACCATATATTTT.

The V and J genes are TRBV4-3 and TRBJ1-2, with D maybe TRBD1 (5 bases). Germline V gene lookup returns CDR1 LGHNA and CDR2 YSLEER. The CDR3 extends over 16 amino acids. With 0 bases removed from V and 4 bases from J, the gap between germline ends came to 15 bases. The CDR3, as DNA: TGCGCCAGCAGCCAAGAGGTGCAGGGTCACGTCTATGGCTACACCTTC. As protein: CASSQEVQGHVYGYTF.

CDR3 sequence: CASSFSTDVEAFF. The CDR3 DNA sequence: TGTGCCAGCAGTTTCTCGACTGACGTTGAAGCTTTCTTT. The rearrangement links TRBV28 to TRBJ1-1; no clear D gene. V shed 3 bases and J shed 7 bases, with 12 bases lying between them. The CDR3 is 13 amino acids. The germline CDR1 and CDR2 sequences are MDHEN and SYDVKM.

The count of this clone is one. The chain combines TRBV7-9 with TRBJ1-6, with D unclear. V was shortened by 2 bases and J by 7 bases, with 9 bases between the two germline ends. This CDR3 comprises 14 residues. Germline-derived CDR1 and CDR2 are SEHNR and FQNEAQ (reference sequence). DNA for the CDR3: TGTGCCAGCAGCTTAATTACGGGAAATTCACCCCTCCACTTT. This encodes CASSLITGNSPLHF.

The rearrangement uses TRBV2 and TRBJ1-1; weak D call: TRBD1 (5 bases). This CDR3 is 12 amino acids long. Germline values: CDR1 SNHLY, CDR2 FYNNEI. With 10 bases removed from V and 4 bases from J, the gap between germline ends came to 13 bases. Here the CDR3 DNA reads TGTGCCATCCCCAGGGCCGGCACTGAAGCTTTCTTT. Encoded protein: CAIPRAGTEAFF.

V and J are TRBV4-1 and TRBJ1-1, with D possibly TRBD1 on 6 matching bases. There are 15 residues in the CDR3. V lost 5 bases and J lost 0, with 13 bases in between. CDR1 is MGHRA and CDR2 is YSYEKL in the germline V gene. The CDR3 DNA reads as TGCGCCAGCAGCAAACAGGGAGGGATGAACACTGAAGCTTTCTTT. It encodes CASSKQGGMNTEAFF.

In its sample, this clone was seen a few times. CDR3 nucleotide sequence: TGTGCCAGCAGCGATGGACAGGGTGGAGGCTACACCTTC. Translating it yields CASSDGQGGGYTF. V and J are TRBV13 and TRBJ1-2; 8 nucleotides match TRBD1. The V gene's germline CDR1 is PRHDT and CDR2 FYEKMQ (reference sequence). V was clipped by 5 bases and J by 8 bases; unmatched bases: 7. This CDR3 has 13 amino acids.

The chain is built from TRBV15 and TRBJ1-4; the match to TRBD1 covers 7 bases. Germline lookup yields CDR1 LNHNV and CDR2 YYDKDF (reference sequence). Trimming took 4 bases from V and 8 from J; bases not matched to a gene: 7. The CDR3 totals 14 residues. The DNA for the CDR3 is TGTGCCACCAGCAACCGACAGGGACACGAAAAACTGTTTTTT. Its protein product is CATSNRQGHEKLFF.

This chain's CDR3 is CASSPYSTGDEQYF. The CDR3 region has the DNA TGTGCCAGCTCACCCTACTCGACAGGGGACGAGCAGTACTTC. This chain links TRBV18 with TRBJ2-7; 8 bases fit TRBD1. The V segment lost 3 bases and the J segment 5 bases; nucleotides outside the gene matches: 6. Germline V gene lookup returns CDR1 KGHSH and CDR2 LQKENI. The length of the CDR3 is 14 residues.

This chain joins TRBV18 and TRBJ2-5; 7 nucleotides align to TRBD1. The CDR3 runs to 15 residues. The V segment lost 3 bases and the J segment 1 base; nucleotides outside the gene matches: 5. Germline lookup yields CDR1 KGHSH and CDR2 LQKENI. The CDR3 loop is CASSPLTGPQETQYF. CDR3 bases: TGTGCCAGCTCACCCCTGACAGGGCCCCAAGAGACCCAGTACTTC.

V is TRBV5-1 and J is TRBJ2-5, with 8 positions matching TRBD2. CDR3 length: 16 residues. Germline assignment: CDR1 SGHRS and CDR2 YFSETQ. With V trimmed by 0 bases and J by 2 bases, 6 bases remained unmatched. The CDR3 reads CASSLGYQRGQETQYF. The CDR3 nucleotides are TGCGCCAGCAGCTTGGGATATCAGCGGGGGCAAGAGACCCAGTACTTC.

Comment on this clone: At one end the junction does not follow the germline gene, possibly because of a read error. The J gene is TRBJ2-3, the V gene TRBV11-2; 8 positions agree with TRBD2. CDR1 and CDR2 from the germline V gene are SGHAT and FQNNGV. CDR3 size: 18 residues. The CDR3 nucleotides read TGTGCCGGCAGCTTTCGGGGGGGGCTTAGAAGTAGCACAGATACGCAGTATTTT. As protein: CAGSFRGGLRSSTDTQYF.